Below are 22 T cell receptor beta chains sequenced from a single sample in a study of beta chain features in type 1 diabetes. Their specific antigens are unknown. Expressed TCRB transcripts were sequenced because the isolated RNA had all been reverse transcribed beforehand. Some clones are missing from TCRdb's copy, which holds only in-frame ones; the method was immunoSEQ multiplex PCR. The data hold roughly 730,000 clones, with around an eighth observed a single time. Study-wide points: Moderate but significant shortening of TCRB CDR3s was recorded in all four CD4+ subsets from Type 1 diabetes patients.

Source material: naive CD4+ T cells from blood. These receptors were obtained from a man aged 18 to 30 with type 1 diabetes.

In this sample, this clone turned up a few times. The chain has TRBV18 and TRBJ2-7; D could derive from TRBD1 or TRBD2 (7 bases each). The CDR3 sequence is 15 residues long. CDR1 is KGHSH and CDR2 is LQKENI in the germline V gene. The V gene lost 3 bases and the J gene lost 3 bases, with 15 bases spanning the gap. The CDR3 nucleotides read TGTGCCAGCTCACCCCCGGCAGGGGGGGACTACGAGCAGTACTTC. This encodes CASSPPAGGDYEQYF.

The chain couples TRBV10-3 to TRBJ2-7; 9 nucleotides agree with TRBD2. CDR1 is ENHRY, CDR2 SYGVKD, per germline. The trim removed 3 bases at V and 5 bases at J, leaving 5 bases unmatched. The CDR3 has 14 amino acids. CDR3 sequence: CAISDGGGANEQYF. Written as DNA, the CDR3 is TGTGCCATCAGTGACGGCGGGGGGGCGAACGAGCAGTACTTC.

V usage is TRBV5-6 and J usage is TRBJ2-2, with 9 bases that match TRBD1. Germline CDR1 SGHDT, CDR2 YYEEEE. The CDR3 sequence is 16 residues long. The V gene end was trimmed by 2 bases and the J gene end by 6 bases; junction bases not matched to a gene: 8. The chain's CDR3 is CASSLEDRGFPGELFF. CDR3 DNA: TGTGCCAGCAGCTTAGAGGACAGGGGATTCCCCGGGGAGCTGTTTTTT.

The chain joins TRBV27 to TRBJ1-2; D possibly corresponds to TRBD1 (6 bases). Germline CDR1 reads MNHEY; CDR2 reads SMNVEV (reference sequence). V dropped 3 bases and J dropped 3 bases, with 14 bases sitting between them. The CDR3 loop spans 15 amino acids. The CDR3 here is CASSFSATGYYGYTF. CDR3 in DNA: TGTGCCAGCAGTTTTTCCGCGACAGGTTACTATGGCTACACCTTC.

V is TRBV6-5 and J is TRBJ2-5; D may match TRBD1 or TRBD2 (5 bases each). This CDR3 comprises 13 residues. Between the trimmed V and J ends, which lost 7 bases and 3 bases, there was a span of 12 bases. Germline-derived CDR1 and CDR2 are MNHEY and SVGAGI. The CDR3 nucleotides are TGTGCCAGCAAAGGGGACCCAAAAGAGACCCAGTACTTC. Translated: CASKGDPKETQYF.

This clone has only a few counts. V gene TRBV6-6 combines with J gene TRBJ2-7; TRBD1 is a possible D gene (5 bases). The CDR3 length is 14 residues. Trimming pared 2 bases from V and 3 bases from J, leaving 11 bases between. Germline V gives CDR1 MNHNY, CDR2 SVGAGI (reference sequence). In nucleotides, the CDR3 is TGTGCCAGCAGTTACGAACAGGAACGCTACGAGCAGTACTTC. It codes for CASSYEQERYEQYF.

Regarding this clone: In the same sample, other DNA sequences code for this CDR3. This chain joins TRBV29-1 and TRBJ1-3; D is possibly TRBD1 (5 bases). CDR3 length: 14 residues. V lost 6 bases and J 1 base, leaving 13 bases between the germline ends. Germline V lookup: CDR1 SQVTM, CDR2 ANQGSEA. CDR3 sequence (DNA): TGCAGCGTCGCGGGACGTCTTTCTGGAAACACCATATATTTT. Its translation: CSVAGRLSGNTIYF.

The chain has TRBV2 and TRBJ1-2; D not resolved. The CDR3 extends over 14 amino acids. Per the germline V gene, CDR1 is SNHLY and CDR2 is FYNNEI. The germline V and J ends were trimmed by 4 bases and 4 bases, with 13 bases remaining between them. CDR3 residues: CASSGPPRSYGYTF. CDR3 sequence (DNA): TGTGCCAGCAGTGGGCCCCCCCGGAGCTATGGCTACACCTTC.

The gene calls are TRBV11-2 and TRBJ2-7, with 11 bases fitting TRBD2. CDR3 length: 15 residues. Germline V gene sequence: CDR1 SGHAT, CDR2 FQNNGV. The ends lost 0 bases at V and 4 bases at J; junction bases unmatched: 2. CDR3 DNA sequence: TGTGCCAGCAGCTTAGAGCTAGCGGGGGGATACGAGCAGTACTTC. Translating it yields CASSLELAGGYEQYF.

This clone occurred a few times. The chain is built from TRBV29-1 and TRBJ1-2; a weak D match, TRBD1 (6 bases). The CDR3 spans 11 residues. With 6 bases removed from V and 8 bases from J, the gap between germline ends came to 13 bases. Looked up from germline, CDR1 is SQVTM and CDR2 is ANQGSEA. The CDR3 is CSVEQGKGYTF. The CDR3 DNA reads as TGCAGCGTAGAACAGGGAAAGGGCTACACCTTC.

A few counts support this clone. CDR3 DNA sequence: TGTGCCATCAGTGCACCCCCCGGGTACAATGAGCAGTTCTTC. This translates into CAISAPPGYNEQFF. This rearrangement joins TRBV10-3 to TRBJ2-1, with D uncertain. The CDR3 consists of 14 residues. CDR1 and CDR2 from the germline V gene are ENHRY and SYGVKD. Trimming took off 4 bases at V and 4 bases at J, with 11 bases between the two ends.

This rearrangement joins TRBV7-8 to TRBJ1-1, with 7 bases fitting TRBD1. The CDR3 covers 15 residues. The ends lost 2 bases at V and 0 bases at J; junction bases unmatched: 3. Germline CDR1 reads SGHVS; CDR2 reads FQNEAQ. The CDR3 coding sequence is TGTGCCAGCAGCTTACGAGACAGGGTGAACACTGAAGCTTTCTTT. Its translation is CASSLRDRVNTEAFF.

The V call is TRBV10-3, the J call TRBJ1-1, with 7 bases identical to TRBD1. Germline V gene data show CDR1 as ENHRY and CDR2 as SYGVKD. The CDR3 extends over 14 amino acids. With 8 bases clipped from V and 5 bases from J, the junction kept 11 bases outside the gene matches. CDR3 protein: CAIGRQGYGTEAFF. For the CDR3, the DNA is TGTGCCATCGGTAGACAGGGCTACGGGACTGAAGCTTTCTTT.

CDR3 in amino acids: CASSLAGDRNPAFF. CDR3 DNA: TGTGCCAGCAGCTTAGCGGGGGACAGAAACCCAGCTTTCTTT. The rearrangement uses TRBV7-9 and TRBJ1-1, with 7 bases that match TRBD1. Trimming at V came to 0 bases and at J to 10 bases, leaving 8 bases not matched to a gene. Germline V gene data show CDR1 as SEHNR and CDR2 as FQNEAQ (reference sequence). The length of the CDR3 is 14 residues.

The chain uses TRBV5-1 and TRBJ2-3; D assignment may be TRBD1 or TRBD2 (5 bases each). V was cut by 4 bases and J by 1 base, with 10 bases left in between. CDR1 and CDR2 from the germline V gene are SGHRS and YFSETQ. CDR3 length: 14 amino acids. CDR3 DNA sequence: TGCGCCAGCAGCGGGACCGTGGGCACAGATACGCAGTATTTT. Its protein product is CASSGTVGTDTQYF. Drawing the rest from reference TRBV5-1 and TRBJ2-3, the complete variable domain is KAGVTQTPRYLIKTRGQQVTLSCSPISGHRSVSWYQQTPGQGLQFLFEYFSETQRNKGNFPGRFSGRQFSNSRSEMNVSTLELGDSALYLCASSGTVGTDTQYFGPGTRLTVL.

This clone appeared a few times. The rearrangement links TRBV2 to TRBJ1-4, with D possibly being TRBD1 (6 bases). Germline CDR1 SNHLY, CDR2 FYNNEI. Trimming cost V 10 bases and J 8 bases, with 23 bases left between them. The CDR3 consists of 15 residues. CDR3 bases: TGTGCCACCGCCCACGGCAGGGGTGTGGCAGAAAAACTGTTTTTT. Protein sequence: CATAHGRGVAEKLFF.

The CDR3 coding sequence is TGCAGCGTTAGACCAGGGGTCTCCTACGAGCAGTACTTC. Protein sequence: CSVRPGVSYEQYF. The chain uses TRBV29-1 and TRBJ2-7, with D tentatively TRBD1 (6 bases). CDR3 size: 13 residues. Per germline, CDR1 SQVTM and CDR2 ANQGSEA. Trimming removed 5 bases at V and 0 bases at J, with 11 bases between.

This clone has more than one count but fewer than ten. The V call is TRBV19, the J call TRBJ2-2, with 7 positions matching TRBD1. Losses at the gene ends were 5 bases for V and 1 base for J; bases not matched to a gene: 1. CDR3 length: 14 residues. Per the germline V gene, CDR1 is LNHDA and CDR2 is SQIVND (reference sequence). The CDR3 reads CASSRDRNTGELFF. The DNA of the CDR3 is TGTGCCAGTAGTCGGGACAGGAACACCGGGGAGCTGTTTTTT.

The chain has TRBV28 and TRBJ1-1; no firm D call. The V gene lost 6 bases and the J gene lost 0 bases, with 11 bases spanning the gap. CDR3 length: 14 residues. CDR1 and CDR2 from the germline V gene are MDHEN and SYDVKM. The DNA of the CDR3 is TGTGCCAGCAGCCCACCAGACATGAACACTGAAGCTTTCTTT. It codes for CASSPPDMNTEAFF.

The gene calls are TRBV2 and TRBJ1-3; 9 bases are shared with TRBD1. CDR3 length: 18 residues. V shed 5 bases, J shed 4 bases, and the junction held 15 bases outside the gene matches. Germline values: CDR1 SNHLY, CDR2 FYNNEI. The chain's CDR3 is CASSPLPGQGSEGNTIYF. The CDR3, as DNA: TGTGCCAGCAGTCCACTACCGGGACAGGGTTCGGAGGGAAACACCATATATTTT. The whole variable domain, remainder taken from reference TRBV2 and TRBJ1-3, is EPEVTQTPSHQVTQMGQEVILRCVPISNHLYFYWYRQILGQKVEFLVSFYNNEISEKSEIFDDQFSVERPDGSNFTLKIRSTKLEDSAMYFCASSPLPGQGSEGNTIYFGEGSWLTVV.

A few counts support this clone. The chain uses TRBV11-2 and TRBJ1-4, with D possibly being TRBD1 (5 bases). This CDR3 contains 15 residues. CDR1 SGHAT and CDR2 FQNNGV come from the germline V gene. V was clipped by 3 bases and J by 5 bases, with 13 bases between them. In DNA, the CDR3 is TGTGCCAGCAGCTTTACGGACATAAGAAATGAAAAACTGTTTTTT. Protein: CASSFTDIRNEKLFF.

This clone was observed a handful of times. The rearrangement uses TRBV25-1 and TRBJ2-3, with TRBD1 identical over 9 bases. V trimming: 1 base; J trimming: 2 bases; junction bases outside the gene matches: 10. The germline V gene encodes CDR1 MGHDK and CDR2 SYGVNS. CDR3 length: 18 residues. CDR3 sequence: CASSESLGQGTFTDTQYF. CDR3 coding DNA: TGTGCCAGCAGTGAATCCCTCGGACAGGGGACTTTCACAGATACGCAGTATTTT. The full variable domain, in which reference TRBV25-1 and TRBJ2-3 provide the parts outside the CDR3, is EADIYQTPRYLVIGTGKKITLECSQTMGHDKMYWYQQDPGMELHLIHYSYGVNSTEKGDLSSESTVSRIRTEHFPLTLESARPSHTSQYLCASSESLGQGTFTDTQYFGPGTRLTVL.